Listed below are T cell receptor beta chains from one sample, sequenced in a study of blood T cells in healthy people across ages. TCRdb reprocessed the 5' RACE reads via MiXCR and lists one record per CDR3 protein. The sample yields around 900,000 distinct CDR3 sequences, about 30% seen once. The sequencing sample was made of blood. These receptors all come from a woman older than 75 in good health. The CDR3 runs from the conserved cysteine through the conserved F or W. The D gene is left open where the match is weak. Where a row states a size, it is once, few, many or the class of an expanded clone; other rows omit it.

clone_size j_call d_call v_call cdr3_nt cdr3_aa
few TRBJ1-2 NA TRBV7-9 TGTGCCAGCAGCTCGCCGGGCAGTGCTAACTATGGCTACACCTTC CASSSPGSANYGYTF
NA TRBJ1-2 TRBD1 TRBV6-2/TRBV6-3 TGTGCCAGCAGTGACCCCCCGGGACGGACAGGATATGGCTACACCTTC CASSDPPGRTGYGYTF
few TRBJ2-1 NA TRBV25-1 TGTGCCAGCAGTGAATTATTCCTCCCGGATGAGCAGTTCTTC CASSELFLPDEQFF
few TRBJ2-2 NA TRBV11-2 TGTGCCAGCAGCTTAGCCGCATCAACCGGGGAGCTGTTTTTT CASSLAASTGELFF
NA TRBJ2-3 NA TRBV7-2 TGTGCCAGCAGCTTACGCCGTAGGAGGGGGGGTAGCACAGATACGCAGTATTTT CASSLRRRRGGSTDTQYF
many TRBJ1-2 NA TRBV12-3/TRBV12-4 TGTGCCAGCAGTCATCGACAGTATGGCTACACCTTC CASSHRQYGYTF
many TRBJ2-3 TRBD2 TRBV20-1 TGCAGTGGCCGGACTAGCGGGCATAGCACAGATACGCAGTATTTT CSGRTSGHSTDTQYF
NA TRBJ2-3 NA TRBV18 TGTGCCAGCTCACCAGAGGGCGTTACCACAGATACGCAGTATTTT CASSPEGVTTDTQYF
many TRBJ2-7 TRBD2 TRBV20-1 TGCAGTGCTAGAGAGAGCGGGACCAAGGAGCAGTACTTC CSARESGTKEQYF
many TRBJ2-3 NA TRBV20-1 TGCAGTGCTAGAGTCGGGACGGCTAGCACAGATACGCAGTATTTT CSARVGTASTDTQYF
many TRBJ2-5 TRBD2 TRBV4-3 TGCGCCAGCAGCCCTAGCGGGGGGGCGGAGACCCAGTACTTC CASSPSGGAETQYF
few TRBJ2-3 NA TRBV7-2 TGTGCCAGTAGCTTCAGGTACTCGGAGGTAGATACGCAGTATTTT CASSFRYSEVDTQYF
NA TRBJ2-4 NA TRBV12-3/TRBV12-4 TGTGCCAGCGCCCGTGGAGGCGAAGGGGGTGGGCAGTACTTC CASARGGEGGGQYF
few TRBJ1-1 NA TRBV11-2 TGTGCCAGCCTCATAAAACCAGGGGCGAACACTGAAGCTTTCTTT CASLIKPGANTEAFF
NA TRBJ1-1 NA TRBV9 TGTGCCAGCAGCGTTTCGAGTCACAGGAACACTGAAGCTTTCTTT CASSVSSHRNTEAFF
NA TRBJ2-1 TRBD1 TRBV7-9 TGTGCCAGCAGCCAACGGACAGGGGGTTCGGCGGAGCAGTTCTTC CASSQRTGGSAEQFF
many TRBJ2-1 NA TRBV6-2/TRBV6-3 TGTGCCAGTCGAGTTGGGGTGACAGAGCAGTTCTTC CASRVGVTEQFF
few TRBJ1-2 NA TRBV5-1 TGCGCCAGCAGCTTCGGAGAGGACAGAACGTTTTACACCTTC CASSFGEDRTFYTF
many TRBJ2-5 NA TRBV18 TGTGCCAGCCTTTCCGGGATTCAAGAGACCCAGTACTTC CASLSGIQETQYF
NA TRBJ2-1 TRBD2 TRBV11-2 TGTGCCAGCAGCTCCAGAATAGCGGGGGGTCAGAATGAGCAGTTCTTC CASSSRIAGGQNEQFF
NA TRBJ2-3 NA TRBV24-1 TGTGCCACCAGTGATCCTAATCTGGGCGGGGCCTCCGATACGCAGTATTTT CATSDPNLGGASDTQYF
many TRBJ2-7 NA TRBV5-5 TGTGCCAGCTCACCCTGGCCAAAAAGTGAGCAGTACTTC CASSPWPKSEQYF
few TRBJ1-1 TRBD1 TRBV5-1 TGCGCCAGCAGCGGACAGGGTTTCGCAACTGAAGCTTTCTTT CASSGQGFATEAFF
few TRBJ1-6 NA TRBV28 TGTGCCAGCAGTTTCGCGGGGGCCTATAATTCACCCCTCCACTTT CASSFAGAYNSPLHF
many TRBJ2-1 NA TRBV7-2 TGTGCCAGCAGCCTACAACAGGAAAGCAATGAGCAGTTCTTC CASSLQQESNEQFF
NA TRBJ2-2 NA TRBV7-2 TGTGCCAGCAGCTTAGGCTGGAGGGAGCTGTTTTTT CASSLGWRELFF
NA TRBJ2-7 NA TRBV7-2 TGTGCCAGCAGCTTAGGAGGGGGGCGCGGGTACGAGCAGTACTTC CASSLGGGRGYEQYF
many TRBJ1-1 TRBD1 TRBV7-9 TGTGCCAGCAGCTCTCCCACGACAGGGGGCTTGAACACTGAAGCTTTCTTT CASSSPTTGGLNTEAFF
few TRBJ2-3 TRBD1 TRBV30 TGTGCCTGGAGTGGAGACAGGGGTTCAGATATGCAGTATTTT CAWSGDRGSDMQYF
NA TRBJ2-3 TRBD2 TRBV7-2 TGTGCCAGCAGGGCTAGCGGGGGGAAAGGAGATACGCAGTATTTT CASRASGGKGDTQYF
few TRBJ2-7 NA TRBV18 TGTGCCAGCTCACCACAGGGGAACTACGAGCAGTACTTC CASSPQGNYEQYF
many TRBJ1-1 TRBD1 TRBV4-3 TGCGCCAGCAGCCAAGGGGGGACAGGGGGCCTCTACAACACTGAAGCTTTCTTT CASSQGGTGGLYNTEAFF
many TRBJ1-2 NA TRBV5-6 TGTGCCAGCAGCTTGGAAGCGTTTGGCTACACCTTC CASSLEAFGYTF
many TRBJ1-5 NA TRBV4-2 TGTGCCAGCAGCCAAAGCCAACTGTATAGCAATCAGCCCCAGCATTTT CASSQSQLYSNQPQHF
few TRBJ2-5 TRBD2 TRBV7-3 TGTGCCAGCAGCTCGGGGACTAGCGGGGAACAAGAGACCCAGTACTTC CASSSGTSGEQETQYF
many TRBJ2-4 NA TRBV2 TGTGCCAGCAGTGTGAGGTCCCTGGCCAAAAACATTCAGTACTTC CASSVRSLAKNIQYF
NA TRBJ1-4 NA TRBV18 TGTGCCAGCCCACCGACCGGGAATGAAAAACTGTTTTTT CASPPTGNEKLFF
NA TRBJ1-5 TRBD1 TRBV6-1 TGTGCCTGCAGTACAGGGGGTTATAGCAATCAGCCCCAGCATTTT CACSTGGYSNQPQHF
many TRBJ2-7 NA TRBV28 TGTGCCAGCAGTTTAACTTGGCCCGGGACCCCTACCTACGAGCAGTACTTC CASSLTWPGTPTYEQYF
few TRBJ1-2 NA TRBV28 TGTGCCATCGCTAGTCTCTATGGCTACACCTTC CAIASLYGYTF
NA TRBJ1-6 NA TRBV9 TGTGCCAGCAGCCCCTTTGGCAGTTTCTCCTATAATTCACCCCTCCACTTT CASSPFGSFSYNSPLHF
NA TRBJ1-1 NA TRBV7-2 TGTGCCAGCGGCCGGGACGCAACTGAAGCTTTCTTT CASGRDATEAFF
many TRBJ2-3 NA TRBV12-3/TRBV12-4 TGTGCCAGCACCCCTAATGCAGATACGCAGTATTTT CASTPNADTQYF
many TRBJ2-3 TRBD1 TRBV20-1 TGCAGTGCTAGAGGGAGACAGGGAACAGATACGCAGTATTTT CSARGRQGTDTQYF
many TRBJ2-3 NA TRBV11-2 TGTGCCAGCAGCCCCGGGATACTAACCTTCACAGATACGCAGTATTTT CASSPGILTFTDTQYF
NA TRBJ1-2 NA TRBV20-1 TGCAGTGCTAGTATCGGGGAGGATGGCTACACCTTC CSASIGEDGYTF
many TRBJ1-2 NA TRBV24-1 TGTGCCTCTCAAGACAGGAGAGGTGGCTACACCTTC CASQDRRGGYTF
many TRBJ1-2 TRBD1 TRBV29-1 TGCAGCGTTGAGGCAGGGGGGTACAGCTACACCTTC CSVEAGGYSYTF
NA TRBJ2-2 TRBD2 TRBV6-6 TGTGCCAGCAGTGACGCTAGCGGGGGGAACACCGGGGAGCTGTTTTTT CASSDASGGNTGELFF
many TRBJ2-3 TRBD2 TRBV20-1 TGCAGTGGGCAGCGGGGGCCCGCTAGCACAGATACGCAGTATTTT CSGQRGPASTDTQYF
many TRBJ2-4 NA TRBV30 TGTGCCTTGGGGAAGTTGGACATTCAGTACTTC CALGKLDIQYF
once TRBJ2-2 NA TRBV3-1 TGTGCCAGCAGTCCGTCAGGGTTGTACACCGGGGAGCTGTTTTTT CASSPSGLYTGELFF
once TRBJ2-1 TRBD1 TRBV28 TGTGTCAGCAGCTTAACCGGGACAGGGTGGCATGAGCAGTTCTTC CVSSLTGTGWHEQFF
NA TRBJ1-5 NA TRBV20-1 TGCAGTGCTAGAATAGGGGGGGGTAGGCAGCTCCAGCATTTT CSARIGGGRQLQHF
few TRBJ1-5 NA TRBV20-1 TGCAGTGCTCGATGGGGGGGGGCGAGCAATCAGCCCCAGCATTTT CSARWGGASNQPQHF